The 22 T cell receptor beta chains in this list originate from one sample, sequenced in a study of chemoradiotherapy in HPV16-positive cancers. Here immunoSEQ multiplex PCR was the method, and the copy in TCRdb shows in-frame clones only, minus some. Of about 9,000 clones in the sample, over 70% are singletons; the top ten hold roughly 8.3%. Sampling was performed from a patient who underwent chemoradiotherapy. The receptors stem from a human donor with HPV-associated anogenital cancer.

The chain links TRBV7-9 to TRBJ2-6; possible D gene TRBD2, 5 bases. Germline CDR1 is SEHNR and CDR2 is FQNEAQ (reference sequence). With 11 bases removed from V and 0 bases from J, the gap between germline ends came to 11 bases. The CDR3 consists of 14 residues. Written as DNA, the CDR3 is TGTGCCTGGACTCACTCCTCTGGGGCCAACGTCCTGACTTTC. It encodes CAWTHSSGANVLTF. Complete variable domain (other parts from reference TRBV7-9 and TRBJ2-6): DTGVSQNPRHKITKRGQNVTFRCDPISEHNRLYWYRQTLGQGPEFLTYFQNEAQLEKSRLLSDRFSAERPKGSFSTLEIQRTEQGDSAMYLCAWTHSSGANVLTFGAGSRLTVL.

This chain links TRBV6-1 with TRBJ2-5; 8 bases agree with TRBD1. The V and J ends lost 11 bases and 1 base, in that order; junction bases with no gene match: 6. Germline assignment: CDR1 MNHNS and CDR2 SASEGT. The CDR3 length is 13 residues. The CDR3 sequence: CACEGTGQETQYF. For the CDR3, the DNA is TGTGCCTGCGAGGGGACAGGCCAAGAGACCCAGTACTTC.

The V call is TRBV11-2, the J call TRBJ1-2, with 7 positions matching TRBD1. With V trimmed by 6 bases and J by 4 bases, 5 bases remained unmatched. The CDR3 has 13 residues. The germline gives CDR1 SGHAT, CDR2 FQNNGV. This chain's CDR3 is CASSSDRLYGYTF. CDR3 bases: TGTGCCAGCAGTTCGGACAGGCTCTATGGCTACACCTTC.

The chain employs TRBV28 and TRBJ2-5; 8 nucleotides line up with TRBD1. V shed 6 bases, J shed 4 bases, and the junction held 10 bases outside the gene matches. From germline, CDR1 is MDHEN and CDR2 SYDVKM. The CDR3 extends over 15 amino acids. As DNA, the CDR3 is TGTGCCAGCAGCCCCTCTGACAGGGGTGGAGAGACCCAGTACTTC. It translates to CASSPSDRGGETQYF. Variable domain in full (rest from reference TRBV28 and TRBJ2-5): DVKVTQSSRYLVKRTGEKVFLECVQDMDHENMFWYRQDPGLGLRLIYFSYDVKMKEKGDIPEGYSVSREKKERFSLILESASTNQTSMYLCASSPSDRGGETQYFGPGTRLLVL.

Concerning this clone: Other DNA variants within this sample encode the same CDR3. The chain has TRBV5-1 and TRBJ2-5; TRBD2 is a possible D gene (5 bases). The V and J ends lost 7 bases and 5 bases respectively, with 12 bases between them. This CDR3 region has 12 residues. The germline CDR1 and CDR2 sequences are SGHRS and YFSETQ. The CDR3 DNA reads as TGCGCCAGCCACGACGGACTGGAGACCCAGTACTTC. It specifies CASHDGLETQYF. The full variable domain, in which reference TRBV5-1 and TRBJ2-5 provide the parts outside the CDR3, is KAGVTQTPRYLIKTRGQQVTLSCSPISGHRSVSWYQQTPGQGLQFLFEYFSETQRNKGNFPGRFSGRQFSNSRSEMNVSTLELGDSALYLCASHDGLETQYFGPGTRLLVL.

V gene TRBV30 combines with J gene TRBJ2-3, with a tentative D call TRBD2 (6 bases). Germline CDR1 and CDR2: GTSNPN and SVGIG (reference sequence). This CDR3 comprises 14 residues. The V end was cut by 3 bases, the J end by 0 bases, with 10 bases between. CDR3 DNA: TGTGCCTGGAGAGTGGGGACTAGCACAGATACGCAGTATTTT. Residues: CAWRVGTSTDTQYF.

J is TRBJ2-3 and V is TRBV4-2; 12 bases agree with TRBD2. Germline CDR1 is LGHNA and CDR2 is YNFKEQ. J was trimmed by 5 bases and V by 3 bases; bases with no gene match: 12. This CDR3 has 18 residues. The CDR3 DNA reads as TGTGCCAGCAGCCAGGTGACTAGCGGGAGCTCCCCCGGAGATACGCAGTATTTT. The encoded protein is CASSQVTSGSSPGDTQYF.

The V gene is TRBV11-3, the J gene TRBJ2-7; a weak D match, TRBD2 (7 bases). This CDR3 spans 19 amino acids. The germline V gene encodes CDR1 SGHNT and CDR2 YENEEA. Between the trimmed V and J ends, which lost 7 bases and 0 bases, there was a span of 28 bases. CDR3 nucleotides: TGTGCCAGCAACCTAGAGGGGGGGGGCTATTCCGTGGTCTCCTACGAGCAGTACTTC. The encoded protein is CASNLEGGGYSVVSYEQYF.

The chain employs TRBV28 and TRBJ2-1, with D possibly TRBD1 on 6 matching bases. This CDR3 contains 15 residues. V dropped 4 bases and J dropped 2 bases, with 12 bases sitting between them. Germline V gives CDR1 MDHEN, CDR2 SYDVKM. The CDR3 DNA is TGTGCCAGCAGTTATCCCAGGGGCACCTACAATGAGCAGTTCTTC. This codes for CASSYPRGTYNEQFF.

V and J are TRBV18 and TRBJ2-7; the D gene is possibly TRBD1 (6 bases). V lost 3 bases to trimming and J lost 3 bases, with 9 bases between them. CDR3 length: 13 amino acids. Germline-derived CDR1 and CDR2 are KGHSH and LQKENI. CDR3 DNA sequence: TGTGCCAGCTCACCTAACAGGGACTACGAGCAGTACTTC. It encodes CASSPNRDYEQYF.

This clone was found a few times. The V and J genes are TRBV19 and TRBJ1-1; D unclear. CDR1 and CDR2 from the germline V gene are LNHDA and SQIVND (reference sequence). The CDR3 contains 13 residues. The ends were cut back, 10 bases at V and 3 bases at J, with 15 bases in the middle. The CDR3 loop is CATSWGADTEAFF. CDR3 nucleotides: TGTGCCACGTCGTGGGGTGCCGACACTGAAGCTTTCTTT.

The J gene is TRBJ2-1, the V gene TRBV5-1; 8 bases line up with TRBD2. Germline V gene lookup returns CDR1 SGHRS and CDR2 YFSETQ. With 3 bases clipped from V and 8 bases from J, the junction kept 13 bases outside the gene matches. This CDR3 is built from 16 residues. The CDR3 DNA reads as TGCGCCAGCAGCTCTCAAGGCGGGAGGTTCGTGGATGAGCAGTTCTTC. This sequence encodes CASSSQGGRFVDEQFF.

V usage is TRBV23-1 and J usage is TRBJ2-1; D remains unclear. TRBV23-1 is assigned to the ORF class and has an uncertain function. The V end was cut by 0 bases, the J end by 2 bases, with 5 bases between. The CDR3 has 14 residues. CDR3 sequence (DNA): TGCGCCAGCAGTCAATCGGCAGCCTACAATGAGCAGTTCTTC. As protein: CASSQSAAYNEQFF.

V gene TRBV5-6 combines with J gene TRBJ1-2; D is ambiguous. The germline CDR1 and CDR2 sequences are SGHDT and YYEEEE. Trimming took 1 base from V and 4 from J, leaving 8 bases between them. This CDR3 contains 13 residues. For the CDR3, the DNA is TGTGCCAGCAGCTTGCCAGAATCCTATGGCTACACCTTC. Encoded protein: CASSLPESYGYTF. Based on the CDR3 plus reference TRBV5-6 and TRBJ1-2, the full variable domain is DAGVTQSPTHLIKTRGQQVTLRCSPKSGHDTVSWYQQALGQGPQFIFQYYEEEERQRGNFPDRFSGHQFPNYSSELNVNALLLGDSALYLCASSLPESYGYTFGSGTRLTVV.

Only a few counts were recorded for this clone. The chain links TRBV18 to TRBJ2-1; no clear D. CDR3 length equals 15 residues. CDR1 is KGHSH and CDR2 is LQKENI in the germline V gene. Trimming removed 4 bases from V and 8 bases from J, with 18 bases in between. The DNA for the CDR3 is TGTGCCAGCTCACAAAGGCTAATCCCATGGGATGAGCAGTTCTTC. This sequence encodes CASSQRLIPWDEQFF.

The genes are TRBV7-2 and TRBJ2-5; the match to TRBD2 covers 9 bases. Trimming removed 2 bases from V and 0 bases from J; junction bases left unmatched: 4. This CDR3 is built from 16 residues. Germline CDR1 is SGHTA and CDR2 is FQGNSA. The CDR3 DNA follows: TGTGCCAGCAGCTTACGCGGGGGGGCGTACCAAGAGACCCAGTACTTC. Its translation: CASSLRGGAYQETQYF.

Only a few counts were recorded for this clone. CDR3 bases: TGCAGCGTTGAGAGGGGCAGGGAGTCTGGGGGCTACACCTTC. This translates into CSVERGRESGGYTF. This sequence joins TRBV29-1 and TRBJ1-2; maybe TRBD1 (5 bases). V dropped 3 bases and J dropped 8 bases, with 19 bases sitting between them. CDR1 is SQVTM, CDR2 ANQGSEA, per germline. CDR3 size: 14 residues.

CDR3 residues: CASSVRGLPVQYF. CDR3 bases: TGTGCCAGCAGTGTAAGGGGACTACCGGTTCAGTACTTC. The chain links TRBV6-1 to TRBJ2-4, with TRBD2 matching over 7 bases. The germline CDR1 and CDR2 sequences are MNHNS and SASEGT. Unmatched junction bases numbered 8, after V lost 4 bases and J lost 11 bases. The CDR3 covers 13 residues.

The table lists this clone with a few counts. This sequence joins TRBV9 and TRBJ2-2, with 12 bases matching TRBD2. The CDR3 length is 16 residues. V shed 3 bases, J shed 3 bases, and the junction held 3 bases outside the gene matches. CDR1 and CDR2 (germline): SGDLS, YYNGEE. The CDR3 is CASSGLAGEDTGELFF. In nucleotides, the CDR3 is TGTGCCAGCAGCGGACTAGCGGGAGAGGACACCGGGGAGCTGTTTTTT.

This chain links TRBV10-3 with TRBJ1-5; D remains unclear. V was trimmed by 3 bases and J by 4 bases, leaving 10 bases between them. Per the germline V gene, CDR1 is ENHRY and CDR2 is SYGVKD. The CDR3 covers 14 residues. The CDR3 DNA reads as TGTGCCATCAGTGAAGGGTCAGGAAATCAGCCCCAGCATTTT. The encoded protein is CAISEGSGNQPQHF.

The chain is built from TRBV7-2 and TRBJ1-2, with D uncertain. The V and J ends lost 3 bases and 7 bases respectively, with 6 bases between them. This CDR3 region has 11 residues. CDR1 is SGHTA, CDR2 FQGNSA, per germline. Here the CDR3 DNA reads TGTGCCAGCAGCTTGGAGGGTGGCTACACCTTC. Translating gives CASSLEGGYTF.

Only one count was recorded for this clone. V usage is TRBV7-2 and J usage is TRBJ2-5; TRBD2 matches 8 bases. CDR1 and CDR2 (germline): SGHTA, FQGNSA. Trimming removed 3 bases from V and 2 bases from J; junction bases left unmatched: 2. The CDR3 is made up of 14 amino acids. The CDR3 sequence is CASSFLAGQETQYF. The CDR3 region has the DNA TGTGCCAGCAGCTTCCTAGCGGGTCAAGAGACCCAGTACTTC.